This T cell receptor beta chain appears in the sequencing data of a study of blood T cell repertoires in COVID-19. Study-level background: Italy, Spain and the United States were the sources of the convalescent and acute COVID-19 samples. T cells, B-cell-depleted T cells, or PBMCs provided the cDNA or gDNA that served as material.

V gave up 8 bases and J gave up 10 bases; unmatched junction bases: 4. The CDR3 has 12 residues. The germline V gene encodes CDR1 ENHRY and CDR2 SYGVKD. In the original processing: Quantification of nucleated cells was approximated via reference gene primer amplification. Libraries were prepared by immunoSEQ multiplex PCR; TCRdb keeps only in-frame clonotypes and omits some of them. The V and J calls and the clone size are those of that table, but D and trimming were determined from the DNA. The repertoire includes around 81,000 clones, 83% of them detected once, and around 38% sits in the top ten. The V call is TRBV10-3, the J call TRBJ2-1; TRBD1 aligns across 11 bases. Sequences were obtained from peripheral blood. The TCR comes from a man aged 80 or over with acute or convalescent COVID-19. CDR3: CAIGGQGDEQFF. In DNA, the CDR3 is TGTGCCATCGGGGGACAGGGGGACGAGCAGTTCTTC.